Described below is a single TCR beta chain sequence and its context. The antigen remains unidentified. Every subset's genomic DNA went evenly onto several immunoSEQ plates. Here immunoSEQ multiplex PCR was the method, and the copy in TCRdb shows in-frame clones only, minus some. The table lists around 2,000,000 clones, 85% to 95% of them singletons. These data come from a study of shared clonotypes between healthy human individuals. Points from the study as a whole: Rarefaction curves obtained for sorted subsets showed sequencing incomplete despite large depth.

A CD45RA-negative memory subset and a CD45RA+ naive subset were separated from the CD4+ cells. This clonotype was obtained from a man between 18 and 29 years old in good health. Sequenced: naive CD4+ T cells sorted from blood. This sample's subset: CD45RA+ positively selected.

DNA for the CDR3: TGTGCCTGGAGAGGACAGAGCAGACTGAACACTGAAGCTTTCTTT. Amino acid sequence: CAWRGQSRLNTEAFF. The chain uses TRBV30 and TRBJ1-1, with a weak D call TRBD1 (6 bases). V lost 3 bases and J 0 bases, leaving 14 bases between the germline ends. The CDR3 has 15 residues. Germline CDR1 GTSNPN, CDR2 SVGIG (reference sequence).